The T cell receptor (beta chain) described here comes from a study of T cell responses to AZD1222 COVID-19 vaccine. Produced via immunoSEQ multiplex PCR; TCRdb's table is partial and in-frame only. The data hold around 110,000 clones, with 80% to 90% observed a single time. Per the germline V gene, CDR1 is LGHNA and CDR2 is YNFKEQ. The CDR3 runs 16 residues. V was clipped by 1 base and J by 2 bases; unmatched bases: 6. The clonotype was recovered from an adult in good health. The chain couples TRBV4-2 to TRBJ2-3; 7 nucleotides line up with TRBD2. Sequencing used peripheral blood, obtained on day 0 of AZD1222 vaccination. The CDR3 DNA follows: TGTGCCAGCAGCCAAGCGTCTAGCGGACTCACAGATACGCAGTATTTT. The encoded protein is CASSQASSGLTDTQYF.